This T cell receptor (beta chain) was found in a study of PD-L1 blockade in urothelial cancer (dated by TCRdb to the late 2010s). In terms of the full investigation: Therapy was started in about 2014 for all patients, and atezolizumab 1,200 mg was administered intravenously every 3 weeks. An ECOG performance status of 0 or 1 was recorded for the patients, and 0 to 3 prior chemotherapy regimens had been received by the patients. Under 10 patients achieved durable clinical benefit and 20 did not. Pretreatment blood TCR-seq was available for under 35 patients, at least one posttreatment blood collection was obtained for about 24 patients, and tumor TCR-seq was available for about 24 patients. Blood samples yielded a median of about 150,000 T cells and roughly 83,000 unique TCRs, with median clonality around 0.083. An exploratory multi-omic analysis was conducted of the somatic, immune and clinical correlates of response to PD-L1 blockade with atezolizumab in urothelial cancer. Progression-free survival longer than 6 months counted as durable clinical benefit, and TCR features were additionally tested against both progression-free and overall survival. Pretreatment tumor samples, along with matched peripheral blood collected serially before and after atezolizumab treatment, underwent TCR sequencing. Twenty-five of 29 patients were identified as males with urothelial cancer of bladder origin, and a prior smoking history was reported by 18 of 29 patients. Blood samples were analyzed at two time points: 3 weeks after treatment start (second dose) and 6 weeks after treatment start. Whole exome sequencing and RNA sequencing of pretreatment tumors were performed alongside TCR sequencing in the same patients.

To estimate absolute template abundance from read counts, synthetic TCR analog templates were spiked into each PCR. The immunoSEQ assay used bias-controlled V and J gene primers to amplify TCRbeta CDR3 regions from genomic DNA. Sequencing of rearranged TCRbeta segments was done at approximately 20X coverage. In the source study's methods: Clustering was used to correct sequencing errors, and CDR3s were annotated against IMGT so that V, D and J genes could be assigned. Only productive TCRbeta rearrangements were used in downstream analyses, excluding out-of-frame or stop-codon sequences. Clonality was calculated as one minus the Shannon entropy normalized by the log of the number of unique productive sequences. Clones differing between time points or between blood and tumor were identified using Fisher's exact test with Benjamini-Hochberg correction, with an adjusted p below 0.01 applied as the threshold. TCRdb took this table from immuneACCESS and kept in-frame rearrangements with V and J called. Such tables lack part of the clones; where checked against another copy, unresolved V genes explain under half of the gap, and the rest is unexplained. The V and J calls and the clone size are those of that table, but D and trimming were determined from the DNA. The table for this sample lists about 88,000 clones; roughly 90% of them were counted only once. The ten largest make up approximately 10% of the sample.

In regard to this clone: This receptor's antigen is unknown. No much larger clonotype is one base removed from it; base qualities were not supplied.

A cohort of some 29 patients with locally advanced or metastatic urothelial carcinoma, treated at Memorial Sloan Kettering on a trial protocol, was included. Peripheral blood mononuclear cells were collected from each patient pretreatment and during treatment, giving between 1 and 8 total time points per patient. The Qiagen DNeasy Blood extraction kit was used to purify genomic DNA from total PBMCs and tumor samples. PBMCs were collected pretreatment and during treatment, and were isolated and stored as previously described. Including the terminal cysteine and phenylalanine, the CDR3 comprises 15 residues. CDR3 DNA is the only sequence kept; it has 45 bases, read in frame from the first base. V trim: 1 base; J trim: 7 bases; unmatched bases: 7. The germline V gene sets CDR1 to SGHTA and CDR2 to FQGNSA. Overall results and qualifications from the work: A pretreatment peripheral blood TCR clonality below the median was linked to improved progression-free and overall survival. Greater expansion of tumor-associated TCR clones in peripheral blood 3 weeks after the start of treatment was observed in patients with durable benefit (n ≈ 22, p = 0.022). Because the sample size was small (n = 29) and many of the analyses were exploratory, the results are meant to be hypothesis-generating.

The receptor was isolated from a man aged 55 to 69 with urothelial cancer. The specimen comprised PBMCs, sampled around atezolizumab (anti-PD-L1) treatment. The V and J segments used are TRBV7-2 and TRBJ2-3; TRBD2 matches 8 bases in the middle. The CDR3 sequence is CASSLGRGGRNTQYF. The DNA sequence is TGTGCCAGCAGCTTAGGACGGGGGGGGCGGAATACGCAGTATTTT.